This T cell receptor beta chain came from a study of cytomegalovirus exposure and HLA in healthy donors. The wider study: Of all 360 or so donors who were genotyped, roughly 83% belonged to the Caucasian-associated ancestry cluster. General observations from the study: Most observed TCR sequences were rare, whereas some public TCRs were detected in many donors. For TCR beta chains, V- and J-gene trimming was later linked to a missense DCLRE1C variant.

Notes on this clone: Its antigen is as yet unknown.

The PCR had 60 Vbeta and 13 Jbeta primers. Using immunoSEQ multiplex PCR, the repertoire was profiled, and TCRdb retains in-frame clones only, with some absent. The sample comprises around 150,000 clones, approximately 71% of which are singletons, and over 9% rests with the top ten. V was pared by 2 bases and J by 6 bases, with 3 bases of the junction left unmatched. The CDR3 spans 16 residues. In germline, CDR1 is MGHRA, CDR2 YSYEKL. Input material: PBMCs. This TCR came from a man younger than 30 in good health and CMV-seropositive. The chain has TRBV4-1 and TRBJ2-2; 13 bases fit TRBD2. The CDR3 sequence: CASSQMTSGRPGELFF. The CDR3 region has the DNA TGCGCCAGCAGCCAAATGACTAGCGGGAGGCCCGGGGAGCTGTTTTTT.